This entry lists 26 T cell receptor beta chains sequenced from one sample in a study of cytomegalovirus exposure and HLA in healthy donors. The primer mix had 60 Vbeta and 13 Jbeta primers. The table came from immunoSEQ multiplex PCR; TCRdb's copy has only in-frame clones and leaves some out. The sample holds 150,000 to 170,000 clones, 79% seen once. Material for sequencing was PBMCs. These receptors were taken from a man aged 25-45 years in good health and CMV-seropositive.

This chain uses TRBV28 with TRBJ2-1; possible D gene TRBD2, 6 bases. The V and J ends lost 4 bases and 0 bases respectively, with 13 bases between them. Germline CDR1 is MDHEN and CDR2 is SYDVKM. The CDR3 has 16 amino acids. CDR3 in DNA: TGTGCCAGCAGTTCGAAAGCGGGCCGCTCCTACAATGAGCAGTTCTTC. This codes for CASSSKAGRSYNEQFF.

The genes are TRBV19 and TRBJ2-1; the match to TRBD2 covers 11 bases. The junction had 6 bases not matched to a gene; V was cut back by 5 bases and J by 9 bases. The CDR3 length is 14 residues. Per germline, CDR1 LNHDA and CDR2 SQIVND (reference sequence). The CDR3 nucleotides are TGTGCCAGTAGTTTCCTAGCGGGGGGAACTGAGCAGTTCTTC. It yields the protein CASSFLAGGTEQFF.

The chain has TRBV7-2 and TRBJ2-2; D assignment may be TRBD1 or TRBD2 (5 bases each). The germline V gene encodes CDR1 SGHTA and CDR2 FQGNSA. CDR3 length equals 15 residues. V was pared by 5 bases and J by 1 base, with 11 bases between. CDR3 in amino acids: CASSLGAGNTGELFF. CDR3 bases: TGTGCCAGCAGCCTAGGGGCGGGGAACACCGGGGAGCTGTTTTTT.

The rearrangement joins TRBV9 to TRBJ2-1, with 11 bases aligning to TRBD2. This CDR3 comprises 16 residues. Trimming took 4 bases from V and 7 from J; bases not matched to a gene: 10. The V gene's germline CDR1 is SGDLS and CDR2 YYNGEE. Here the CDR3 reads CASSQDSGGASNEQFF. The CDR3 nucleotides are TGTGCCAGCAGCCAAGATAGCGGGGGGGCCTCTAATGAGCAGTTCTTC.

V usage is TRBV30 and J usage is TRBJ1-4, with D uncertain. The CDR3 runs 16 residues. Germline values: CDR1 GTSNPN, CDR2 SVGIG (reference sequence). Trimming left V 2 bases short and J 6 bases short, with 19 bases between. In DNA form, the CDR3 reads TGTGCCTGGAGTACTGGGCTTGGAGGCATGGATGAAAAACTGTTTTTT. Residues: CAWSTGLGGMDEKLFF.

The V call is TRBV7-3, the J call TRBJ1-1; TRBD1 might be the D (5 bases). V was shortened by 5 bases and J by 4 bases, with 26 bases between the two germline ends. The germline V gene encodes CDR1 SGHTA and CDR2 FQGTGA. The CDR3 loop spans 18 amino acids. For the CDR3, the DNA is TGTGCCAGCAGCAAAAACCGGGCCTCTCCCGATAGGGGCACTGAAGCTTTCTTT. It yields the protein CASSKNRASPDRGTEAFF.

The J gene is TRBJ2-3, the V gene TRBV7-9, with 7 bases identical to TRBD1. Germline CDR1 and CDR2: SEHNR and FQNEAQ (reference sequence). The CDR3 spans 16 residues. Trimming at V came to 5 bases and at J to 2 bases, leaving 10 bases not matched to a gene. CDR3 coding DNA: TGTGCCAGCAGCCCCCAGGGGGACAGAGCCACAGATACGCAGTATTTT. Its protein is CASSPQGDRATDTQYF.

By its share, this clone is medium-sized. This chain links TRBV6-5 with TRBJ2-7, with TRBD1 matching 9 bases. CDR3 length: 14 residues. V lost 5 bases to trimming and J lost 7 bases; unmatched junction nucleotides: 9. CDR1 MNHEY and CDR2 SVGAGI come from the germline V gene. CDR3 amino acids: CASSPGTGFGEQYF. CDR3 sequence (DNA): TGTGCCAGCAGTCCCGGGACAGGGTTCGGGGAGCAGTACTTC.

The rearrangement uses TRBV9 and TRBJ2-3; TRBD2 agrees at 9 bases. Germline V gene sequence: CDR1 SGDLS, CDR2 YYNGEE. Trimming cost V 3 bases and J 6 bases; bases outside gene matches: 14. CDR3 length: 17 residues. The CDR3 spells CASSDGSGRPLGDTQYF. In nucleotides, the CDR3 is TGTGCCAGCAGCGACGGAAGCGGGAGGCCTTTGGGGGATACGCAGTATTTT.

The CDR3 spells CASRSFYEQYF. CDR3 nucleotide sequence: TGTGCCAGCAGGTCATTTTACGAGCAGTACTTC. The chain has TRBV27 and TRBJ2-7, with D hard to call. The germline V gene has CDR1 MNHEY and CDR2 SMNVEV (reference sequence). The CDR3 totals 11 residues. Trimming took off 6 bases at V and 4 bases at J, with 7 bases between the two ends.

The J gene is TRBJ1-5, the V gene TRBV5-8; D might be TRBD1 (5 bases). There are 17 residues in the CDR3. The germline V and J ends were trimmed by 0 bases and 1 base, with 14 bases remaining between them. CDR1 SGHTS and CDR2 YDEGEE come from the germline V gene. CDR3 in amino acids: CASSLDQGSKSNQPQHF. CDR3 coding DNA: TGTGCCAGCAGCTTGGATCAGGGATCAAAAAGCAATCAGCCCCAGCATTTT.

This chain uses TRBV7-8 with TRBJ1-4; 9 bases match TRBD1. Losses at the gene ends were 5 bases for V and 8 bases for J; bases not matched to a gene: 9. CDR1 is SGHVS, CDR2 FQNEAQ, per germline. The CDR3 contains 15 residues. DNA for the CDR3: TGTGCCAGCAGCACTACCGGGACAGGGAGAGAAAAACTGTTTTTT. This sequence encodes CASSTTGTGREKLFF.

The V and J genes are TRBV14 and TRBJ2-2; 7 bases are a match to TRBD2. The CDR3 extends over 13 amino acids. Germline V lookup: CDR1 SGHDN, CDR2 FVKESK. Losses at the gene ends were 5 bases for V and 7 bases for J; bases not matched to a gene: 4. The CDR3 protein is CASSYIAGGELFF. Here the CDR3 DNA reads TGTGCCAGCAGCTACATAGCGGGCGGGGAGCTGTTTTTT.

This chain links TRBV27 with TRBJ1-5, with a possible D match to TRBD1 (5 bases). CDR1 is MNHEY and CDR2 is SMNVEV in the germline V gene (reference sequence). There are 15 residues in the CDR3. Deletions cut 6 bases from V and 3 bases from J, with 15 bases between. This CDR3 reads CASRVGGGNNQPQHF. The CDR3 coding sequence is TGTGCCAGCAGGGTCGGCGGGGGGAACAATCAGCCCCAGCATTTT.

Here the CDR3 reads CASSLSAGSYGYTF. The CDR3 nucleotides are TGCGCCAGCAGCTTGTCGGCTGGGAGCTATGGCTACACCTTC. This rearrangement joins TRBV5-1 to TRBJ1-2; D unresolved. CDR1 is SGHRS, CDR2 YFSETQ, per germline. This CDR3 is built from 14 residues. V lost 1 base to trimming and J lost 4 bases, with 11 bases between them.

The chain combines TRBV5-1 with TRBJ1-3, with D tentatively TRBD1 (6 bases). The germline gives CDR1 SGHRS, CDR2 YFSETQ. The length of the CDR3 is 15 residues. V lost 3 bases, J lost 0 bases, and 10 bases lay in between. CDR3 amino acids: CASSYTGNSGNTIYF. CDR3 DNA sequence: TGCGCCAGCAGCTATACAGGGAACTCTGGAAACACCATATATTTT. Together with reference TRBV5-1 and TRBJ1-3, the CDR3 gives the full variable domain: KAGVTQTPRYLIKTRGQQVTLSCSPISGHRSVSWYQQTPGQGLQFLFEYFSETQRNKGNFPGRFSGRQFSNSRSEMNVSTLELGDSALYLCASSYTGNSGNTIYFGEGSWLTVV.

The chain links TRBV7-9 to TRBJ1-1, with D perhaps matching TRBD1 (5 bases). V was pared by 8 bases and J by 4 bases, with 17 bases between. This CDR3 region has 14 residues. Germline lookup yields CDR1 SEHNR and CDR2 FQNEAQ (reference sequence). The CDR3 here is CASGPGGSVTEAFF. The CDR3 coding sequence is TGTGCCAGCGGTCCGGGGGGGTCAGTCACTGAAGCTTTCTTT.

V and J are TRBV19 and TRBJ1-6; 8 bases are shared with TRBD1. The CDR3 spans 17 residues. V shed 4 bases, J shed 7 bases, and the junction held 12 bases outside the gene matches. Germline lookup yields CDR1 LNHDA and CDR2 SQIVND (reference sequence). The chain's CDR3 is CASSSLGQGARNSPLHF. The CDR3 DNA reads as TGTGCCAGTAGTAGCTTGGGTCAGGGGGCGAGGAATTCACCCCTCCACTTT.

J is TRBJ2-5 and V is TRBV5-1, with 9 bases lining up with TRBD1. The end of the DNA fits TRBJ2-7 better, so the J call may be wrong. Per the germline V gene, CDR1 is SGHRS and CDR2 is YFSETQ. The CDR3 has 13 amino acids. CDR3 sequence (DNA): TGCGCCAGCACCCGACAGGGGGTCGACGAGCAGTACTTC. Protein product: CASTRQGVDEQYF.

This clone was seen a few times. This rearrangement joins TRBV7-6 to TRBJ2-7; perhaps TRBD2 as D (7 bases). The V end was cut by 4 bases, the J end by 7 bases, with 17 bases between. Germline CDR1 SGHVS, CDR2 FNYEAQ. CDR3 length equals 14 residues. CDR3 bases: TGTGCCAGCAGCTCCCGGGGAGGGGGAGGGGAGCAGTACTTC. The encoded protein is CASSSRGGGGEQYF.

The chain recombines TRBV27 with TRBJ2-7, with D uncertain. Germline V gene lookup returns CDR1 MNHEY and CDR2 SMNVEV (reference sequence). V dropped 6 bases and J dropped 4 bases, with 10 bases sitting between them. This CDR3 is 12 amino acids long. This chain's CDR3 is CASRGIQYEQYF. CDR3 coding DNA: TGTGCCAGCAGAGGCATACAGTACGAGCAGTACTTC.

The V call is TRBV7-2, the J call TRBJ2-3; perhaps TRBD2 as D (6 bases). CDR3 length: 15 amino acids. V was cut by 5 bases and J by 4 bases, with 16 bases left in between. Germline values: CDR1 SGHTA, CDR2 FQGNSA. The CDR3 loop reads CASSPPSGRADTQYF. CDR3 coding DNA: TGTGCCAGCAGCCCCCCCAGCGGGCGAGCAGATACGCAGTATTTT. The whole variable domain, remainder taken from reference TRBV7-2 and TRBJ2-3, is GAGVSQSPSNKVTEKGKDVELRCDPISGHTALYWYRQSLGQGLEFLIYFQGNSAPDKSGLPSDRFSAERTGGSVSTLTIQRTQQEDSAVYLCASSPPSGRADTQYFGPGTRLTVL.

The chain joins TRBV4-1 to TRBJ2-7; D remains ambiguous. The V and J ends lost 2 bases and 2 bases respectively, with 13 bases between them. This CDR3 has 15 residues. In germline, CDR1 is MGHRA, CDR2 YSYEKL. The CDR3 is CASSQPDTSAYEQYF. CDR3 DNA: TGCGCCAGCAGCCAACCAGACACCTCGGCCTACGAGCAGTACTTC.

The chain links TRBV30 to TRBJ1-2; 8 bases are shared with TRBD1. The CDR3 totals 13 residues. The V segment lost 2 bases and the J segment 4 bases; nucleotides outside the gene matches: 3. CDR1 and CDR2 (germline): GTSNPN, SVGIG (reference sequence). Here the CDR3 DNA reads TGTGCCTGGAGTCGCGGGACAGGCTATGGCTACACCTTC. This sequence encodes CAWSRGTGYGYTF.

The CDR3 sequence is CASSLLESTEAFF. The DNA of the CDR3 is TGCGCCAGCAGCTTATTAGAAAGTACTGAAGCTTTCTTT. The chain is built from TRBV5-1 and TRBJ1-1; D is uncertain. The CDR3 has 13 residues. The germline V gene encodes CDR1 SGHRS and CDR2 YFSETQ. Deletions cut 2 bases from V and 5 bases from J, with 10 bases between.

This sequence joins TRBV7-9 and TRBJ1-6; D is perhaps TRBD1 (6 bases). V was shortened by 10 bases and J by 7 bases, with 20 bases between the two germline ends. This CDR3 spans 15 amino acids. The V gene's germline CDR1 is SEHNR and CDR2 FQNEAQ (reference sequence). CDR3: CATEPADRQNSPLHF. The CDR3 region has the DNA TGTGCCACCGAGCCGGCAGACAGGCAGAATTCACCCCTCCACTTT.